The 29 T cell receptor beta chains below come from one sample, sequenced in a study of identical twins. MiXCR, applied by TCRdb to the 5' RACE reads, yields one record per CDR3 protein. The table records 450,000 or so distinct CDR3 sequences, 14% of them present only once. Another study also made use of these data, one on yellow fever vaccine responses in identical twins.

The specimen sequenced was CD4+ T cells sorted from blood. All receptors come from a woman under 30 in good health.

This clonotype was observed at least ten times. The J gene is TRBJ2-1, the V gene TRBV12-3 or TRBV12-4; 10 positions agree with TRBD2. The CDR3 is 14 residues long. The V gene end was trimmed by 0 bases and the J gene end by 7 bases; junction bases not matched to a gene: 0. The CDR3 coding sequence is TGTGCCAGCAGTTTAGCTAGCGGGAGGAATGAGCAGTTCTTC. It specifies CASSLASGRNEQFF.

This clonotype was picked up many times. The chain employs TRBV7-9 and TRBJ2-3; D might be TRBD2 (6 bases). With 2 bases removed from V and 6 bases from J, the gap between germline ends came to 15 bases. The CDR3 is 15 amino acids. CDR1 and CDR2 (germline): SEHNR, FQNEAQ (reference sequence). The chain's CDR3 is CASSLLGRRDDTQYF. The CDR3 DNA follows: TGTGCCAGCAGCTTACTGGGACGGAGGGACGATACGCAGTATTTT. The variable domain in full, with the rest retrieved from reference TRBV7-9 and TRBJ2-3, is DTGVSQNPRHKITKRGQNVTFRCDPISEHNRLYWYRQTLGQGPEFLTYFQNEAQLEKSRLLSDRFSAERPKGSFSTLEIQRTEQGDSAMYLCASSLLGRRDDTQYFGPGTRLTVL.

This clonotype has only a few counts. The chain links TRBV7-3 to TRBJ2-3; D not resolved. V was pared by 5 bases and J by 1 base, with 13 bases between. CDR3 size: 15 residues. Germline V gene sequence: CDR1 SGHTA, CDR2 FQGTGA. In DNA form, the CDR3 reads TGTGCCAGCAGCCCTTACCCAGGTCGCACAGATACGCAGTATTTT. Its protein is CASSPYPGRTDTQYF.

The chain combines TRBV18 with TRBJ2-7; 11 bases match TRBD1. The CDR3 runs 16 residues. Trimming cost V 3 bases and J 2 bases; bases outside gene matches: 6. Germline V gives CDR1 KGHSH, CDR2 LQKENI. CDR3 protein: CASSPPKGQGAYEQYF. The DNA of the CDR3 is TGTGCCAGCTCACCCCCGAAGGGACAGGGGGCCTACGAGCAGTACTTC.

This sequence joins TRBV7-3 and TRBJ2-3; 13 bases are a match to TRBD2. V gave up 3 bases and J gave up 2 bases; unmatched junction bases: 5. Germline V gene sequence: CDR1 SGHTA, CDR2 FQGTGA. The CDR3 extends over 17 amino acids. The CDR3 here is CASSFGLAGAPTDTQYF. CDR3 sequence (DNA): TGTGCCAGCAGCTTCGGACTAGCGGGGGCTCCCACAGATACGCAGTATTTT. Using reference TRBV7-3 and TRBJ2-3 for the parts outside the CDR3, the full variable domain is GAGVSQTPSNKVTEKGKYVELRCDPISGHTALYWYRQSLGQGPEFLIYFQGTGAADDSGLPNDRFFAVRPEGSVSTLKIQRTERGDSAVYLCASSFGLAGAPTDTQYFGPGTRLTVL.

The chain combines TRBV3-1 with TRBJ2-5, with TRBD2 as a possible D gene (6 bases). The germline V gene has CDR1 LGHDT and CDR2 YNNKEL (reference sequence). Trimming took 4 bases from V and 1 from J, leaving 7 bases between them. The CDR3 has 13 amino acids. CDR3 protein: CASSRGVQETQYF. CDR3 nucleotide sequence: TGTGCCAGCAGCCGGGGGGTCCAAGAGACCCAGTACTTC.

This clonotype occurred a few times. CDR3 loop: CASTPYRGSGANVLTF. The CDR3 bases are TGTGCCAGCACCCCATACCGAGGGTCTGGGGCCAACGTCCTGACTTTC. The chain joins TRBV27 to TRBJ2-6; tentatively, D is TRBD2 (5 bases). The CDR3 consists of 16 residues. Looked up from germline, CDR1 is MNHEY and CDR2 is SMNVEV (reference sequence). V was pared by 7 bases and J by 1 base, with 14 bases between.

This clonotype has just a few counts. The genes are TRBV11-2 and TRBJ2-1; 9 bases are shared with TRBD2. V was pared by 2 bases and J by 9 bases, with 8 bases of the junction left unmatched. Per germline, CDR1 SGHAT and CDR2 FQNNGV. CDR3 length: 15 residues. In nucleotides, the CDR3 is TGTGCCAGCAGCTTAAGGGGACTAGCACCCTCTGAGCAGTTCTTC. It encodes CASSLRGLAPSEQFF. The whole variable domain, remainder taken from reference TRBV11-2 and TRBJ2-1, is EAGVAQSPRYKIIEKRQSVAFWCNPISGHATLYWYQQILGQGPKLLIQFQNNGVVDDSQLPKDRFSAERLKGVDSTLKIQPAKLEDSAVYLCASSLRGLAPSEQFFGPGTRLTVL.

In its sample, this clonotype was seen a few times. The chain employs TRBV5-6 and TRBJ2-1, with D possibly being TRBD2 (6 bases). Trimming shortened V by 0 bases and J by 8 bases, and 9 bases separated the two germline ends. The CDR3 contains 13 residues. Per the germline V gene, CDR1 is SGHDT and CDR2 is YYEEEE. CDR3 loop: CASSLGRRDEQFF. The CDR3 DNA sequence: TGTGCCAGCAGCTTGGGACGGAGGGATGAGCAGTTCTTC.

This clonotype has a count of ten or more. V is TRBV5-1 and J is TRBJ2-7; D ambiguous. Trimming removed 0 bases at V and 3 bases at J, with 10 bases between. The CDR3 extends over 14 amino acids. Germline CDR1 SGHRS, CDR2 YFSETQ. CDR3 bases: TGCGCCAGCAGCTTGGGCGGAGTAGACTACGAGCAGTACTTC. This sequence encodes CASSLGGVDYEQYF.

This clonotype was counted between two and nine times. The gene calls are TRBV6-1 and TRBJ2-1; 14 nucleotides line up with TRBD2. V was clipped by 3 bases and J by 4 bases; unmatched bases: 11. Germline V gives CDR1 MNHNS, CDR2 SASEGT. This CDR3 has 19 amino acids. The CDR3 DNA reads as TGTGCCAGCAGTGAGAACCGACTAGCGGGAGGGCCGGGTTACAATGAGCAGTTCTTC. Its translation: CASSENRLAGGPGYNEQFF.

A few counts support this clonotype. J is TRBJ2-5 and V is TRBV2; 10 bases fit TRBD2. Germline V lookup: CDR1 SNHLY, CDR2 FYNNEI. Germline trimming cut 11 bases from V and 4 bases from J; bases unmatched to any gene: 13. The CDR3 sequence is 15 residues long. This CDR3 reads CAGPLSGRAGETQYF. The CDR3 DNA sequence: TGTGCCGGGCCATTAAGCGGGAGGGCCGGAGAGACCCAGTACTTC.

The chain recombines TRBV5-1 with TRBJ1-5; 7 bases map to TRBD1. Germline values: CDR1 SGHRS, CDR2 YFSETQ. The CDR3 runs 15 residues. With V trimmed by 0 bases and J by 6 bases, 6 bases remained unmatched. This CDR3 is CASSLDRGLGQPQHF. For the CDR3, the DNA is TGCGCCAGCAGCTTGGATAGGGGGCTCGGTCAGCCCCAGCATTTT.

This clonotype showed up just a few times. This rearrangement joins TRBV6-1 to TRBJ2-3, with D possibly being TRBD1 or TRBD2 (5 bases each). V lost 6 bases and J lost 0, with 13 bases in between. This CDR3 has 15 residues. CDR1 and CDR2 (germline): MNHNS, SASEGT. CDR3 in DNA: TGTGCCAGCAGGCAGGACTCAGGGAGCACAGATACGCAGTATTTT. As protein: CASRQDSGSTDTQYF.

This clonotype came up a few times. The genes are TRBV7-2 and TRBJ1-5; no definite D call. Trimming took 5 bases from V and 3 from J, leaving 11 bases between them. The germline gives CDR1 SGHTA, CDR2 FQGNSA. There are 14 residues in the CDR3. The CDR3 is CASSPSTLNQPQHF. The CDR3 nucleotides are TGTGCCAGCAGCCCCAGTACGCTCAATCAGCCCCAGCATTTT.

The chain joins TRBV19 to TRBJ1-5; D is possibly TRBD1 (5 bases). CDR1 and CDR2 (germline): LNHDA, SQIVND (reference sequence). V shed 8 bases and J shed 7 bases, with 21 bases lying between them. This CDR3 comprises 15 residues. The CDR3: CASHSAGVVGQPQHF. The CDR3, as DNA: TGTGCCAGTCACAGCGCGGGGGTGGTGGGCCAGCCCCAGCATTTT.

J is TRBJ2-7 and V is TRBV3-1, with TRBD2 matching over 8 bases. Germline CDR1 and CDR2: LGHDT and YNNKEL (reference sequence). The CDR3 extends over 14 amino acids. V gave up 1 base and J gave up 3 bases; unmatched junction bases: 2. CDR3 nucleotide sequence: TGTGCCAGCAGCCAAGGCGGGGGGAGCTACGAGCAGTACTTC. This encodes CASSQGGGSYEQYF.

This chain links TRBV7-2 with TRBJ2-4; no clear D. From germline, CDR1 is SGHTA and CDR2 FQGNSA. Trimming shortened V by 3 bases and J by 4 bases, and 13 bases separated the two germline ends. This CDR3 spans 15 amino acids. CDR3 loop: CASSLRTGPKNIQYF. CDR3 DNA sequence: TGTGCCAGCAGCTTGAGAACCGGGCCGAAAAACATTCAGTACTTC.

This rearrangement joins TRBV20-1 to TRBJ2-5, with TRBD1 identical over 7 bases. CDR3 length: 12 amino acids. Per germline, CDR1 DFQATT and CDR2 SNEGSKA (reference sequence). V was pared by 5 bases and J by 5 bases, with 5 bases of the junction left unmatched. This CDR3 is CSALRDSETQYF. CDR3 DNA sequence: TGCAGTGCTCTTCGGGACAGTGAGACCCAGTACTTC.

The chain combines TRBV5-4 with TRBJ2-3, with TRBD1 matching 7 bases. This CDR3 region has 15 residues. In germline, CDR1 is SGHNT, CDR2 YYREEE (reference sequence). V shed 3 bases, J shed 2 bases, and the junction held 6 bases outside the gene matches. The CDR3 loop is CASSWGQINTDTQYF. CDR3 DNA: TGTGCCAGCAGCTGGGGACAGATTAACACAGATACGCAGTATTTT. The full variable domain, in which reference TRBV5-4 and TRBJ2-3 provide the parts outside the CDR3, is ETGVTQSPTHLIKTRGQQVTLRCSSQSGHNTVSWYQQALGQGPQFIFQYYREEENGRGNFPPRFSGLQFPNYSSELNVNALELDDSALYLCASSWGQINTDTQYFGPGTRLTVL.

This clonotype was found a few times. This sequence joins TRBV12-3 or TRBV12-4 and TRBJ1-5; TRBD1 agrees at 8 bases. Trimming cost V 6 bases and J 5 bases; bases outside gene matches: 6. CDR3 length equals 14 residues. In DNA form, the CDR3 reads TGTGCCAGCAGCCGGACAGGGACCGATCAGCCCCAGCATTTT. It encodes CASSRTGTDQPQHF.

This clonotype was detected ten times or more. The genes are TRBV29-1 and TRBJ2-5, with D tentatively TRBD2 (7 bases). The germline CDR1 and CDR2 sequences are SQVTM and ANQGSEA. The V end was cut by 3 bases, the J end by 4 bases, with 15 bases between. This CDR3 region has 14 residues. The chain's CDR3 is CSVDGGAIGETQYF. In DNA, the CDR3 is TGCAGCGTTGATGGGGGGGCGATTGGAGAGACCCAGTACTTC.

This clonotype was observed a few times. The rearrangement joins TRBV9 to TRBJ1-5, with D tentatively TRBD1 (6 bases). V was shortened by 4 bases and J by 3 bases, with 14 bases between the two germline ends. The CDR3 length is 15 residues. Germline CDR1 reads SGDLS; CDR2 reads YYNGEE. The CDR3 DNA reads TGTGCCAGCAGCACTTCGACAGGTCCCAATCAGCCCCAGCATTTT. This translates into CASSTSTGPNQPQHF.

This chain uses TRBV27 with TRBJ2-1, with 11 positions matching TRBD2. The J segment lost 4 bases and the V segment lost 1 base, leaving 15 bases of the junction unmatched. Germline V gives CDR1 MNHEY, CDR2 SMNVEV (reference sequence). The CDR3 runs to 20 residues. DNA of the CDR3: TGTGCCAGCAGTTTATACAACGGGTTAGCGGGGGGGATCCTTTACAATGAGCAGTTCTTC. This sequence encodes CASSLYNGLAGGILYNEQFF.

The chain joins TRBV2 to TRBJ2-7; no clear D. Germline CDR1 is SNHLY and CDR2 is FYNNEI. The V gene lost 7 bases and the J gene lost 0 bases, with 13 bases spanning the gap. The CDR3 covers 14 residues. CDR3 sequence reads: CASISPTPSYEQYF. DNA of the CDR3: TGTGCCAGCATATCCCCTACTCCCTCCTACGAGCAGTACTTC. Filled out from reference TRBV2 and TRBJ2-7, the complete variable domain reads EPEVTQTPSHQVTQMGQEVILRCVPISNHLYFYWYRQILGQKVEFLVSFYNNEISEKSEIFDDQFSVERPDGSNFTLKIRSTKLEDSAMYFCASISPTPSYEQYFGPGTRLTVT.

Many counts were recorded for this clonotype. The chain has TRBV20-1 and TRBJ1-1; D is undetermined. This CDR3 spans 14 amino acids. The V end lost 1 base, the J end lost 3 bases, and 12 bases lay between the germline ends. CDR1 DFQATT and CDR2 SNEGSKA come from the germline V gene (reference sequence). The DNA of the CDR3 is TGCAGTGCTAGAGGCTCCCTTAAGGACACTGAAGCTTTCTTT. Translation gives CSARGSLKDTEAFF.

This clonotype was observed a handful of times. The chain couples TRBV3-1 to TRBJ2-7, with D uncertain. This CDR3 spans 15 amino acids. Germline CDR1 and CDR2: LGHDT and YNNKEL (reference sequence). The V and J ends lost 5 bases and 0 bases respectively, with 14 bases between them. CDR3 nucleotides: TGTGCCAGCAGCTCGCCATCGACCTCCTCCTACGAGCAGTACTTC. Amino acids: CASSSPSTSSYEQYF.

This clonotype was seen only a few times. This rearrangement joins TRBV7-2 to TRBJ1-6, with D perhaps TRBD1 (5 bases). Germline V gene data show CDR1 as SGHTA and CDR2 as FQGNSA. The CDR3 length is 16 residues. V was pared by 1 base and J by 10 bases, with 17 bases between. The CDR3, as DNA: TGTGCCAGCAGCTTAGTCACGGGACTCCGCACCTCACCCCTCCACTTT. Its protein product is CASSLVTGLRTSPLHF.

The table lists this clonotype with a few counts. The V call is TRBV27, the J call TRBJ2-7; 9 bases line up with TRBD2. The V gene end was trimmed by 6 bases and the J gene end by 2 bases; junction bases not matched to a gene: 11. Germline V gene lookup returns CDR1 MNHEY and CDR2 SMNVEV (reference sequence). This CDR3 has 16 amino acids. The CDR3 is CASSRGGAGGTYEQYF. As DNA, the CDR3 is TGTGCCAGCAGCCGCGGTGGAGCGGGAGGCACCTACGAGCAGTACTTC.